This entry describes one T cell receptor beta chain. Its target is not known. TCRdb's copy holds only in-frame clones and misses some; the assay was immunoSEQ multiplex PCR. Of around 140,000 clones in the sample, more than 85% were seen once. The CDR3 is 14 amino acids. Germline V gene data show CDR1 as MNHEY and CDR2 as SMNVEV (reference sequence). The J segment lost 8 bases and the V segment lost 3 bases, leaving 7 bases of the junction unmatched. This sample is drawn from a study of T cell responses to AZD1222 COVID-19 vaccine. General study findings and limits: Nearly half of spike-specific TCRs reportedly go after variant regions that carry no mutations. Among AZD1222 vaccinees, only six or seven were seropositive at baseline. Following two doses of AZD1222, Spike-specific TCR breadth and depth rose.

The chain couples TRBV27 to TRBJ1-2, with 9 bases aligning to TRBD1. The sequence derives from an adult in good health. The material was peripheral blood, obtained on day 0 of AZD1222 vaccination. CDR3 nucleotides: TGTGCCAGCAGTTTCCTGGGACAGGGCCCCGGCTACACCTTC. Residues: CASSFLGQGPGYTF.